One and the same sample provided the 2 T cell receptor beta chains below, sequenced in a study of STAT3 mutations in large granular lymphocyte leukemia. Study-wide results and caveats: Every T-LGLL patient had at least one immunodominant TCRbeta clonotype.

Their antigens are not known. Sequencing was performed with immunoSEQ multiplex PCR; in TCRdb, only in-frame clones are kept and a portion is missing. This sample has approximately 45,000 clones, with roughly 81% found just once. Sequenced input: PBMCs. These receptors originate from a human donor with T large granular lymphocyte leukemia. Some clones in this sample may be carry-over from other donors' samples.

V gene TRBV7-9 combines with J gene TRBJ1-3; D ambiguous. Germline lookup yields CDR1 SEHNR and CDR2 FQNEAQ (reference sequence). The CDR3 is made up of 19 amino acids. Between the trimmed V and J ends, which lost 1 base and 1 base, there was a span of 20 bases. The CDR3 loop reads CASSLEMRIFDLSGNTIYF. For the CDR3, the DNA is TGTGCCAGCAGCTTAGAAATGAGAATATTCGACCTTTCTGGAAACACCATATATTTT. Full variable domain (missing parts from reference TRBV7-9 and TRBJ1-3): DTGVSQNPRHKITKRGQNVTFRCDPISEHNRLYWYRQTLGQGPEFLTYFQNEAQLEKSRLLSDRFSAERPKGSFSTLEIQRTEQGDSAMYLCASSLEMRIFDLSGNTIYFGEGSWLTVV.

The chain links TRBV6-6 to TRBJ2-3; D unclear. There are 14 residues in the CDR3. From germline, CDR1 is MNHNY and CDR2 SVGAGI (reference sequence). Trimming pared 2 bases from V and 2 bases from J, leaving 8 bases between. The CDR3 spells CASSYPDTTDTQYF. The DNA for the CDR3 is TGTGCCAGCAGTTACCCCGACACCACAGATACGCAGTATTTT.